This record concerns one TCR beta chain sequence. Its antigen is not identified. A read error is possible here, since a much larger clone lies one base away. Looked up from germline, CDR1 is SGDLS and CDR2 is YYNGEE. This CDR3 spans 12 amino acids. The V end was cut by 4 bases, the J end by 5 bases, with 7 bases between. This entry belongs to a study of regulatory T cells in long-lasting Graves disease. Notes on the study in general: Segments TRBV28, TRBJ1-2 and TRBJ2-5 showed preferential usage in persistent disease. Accuracy could have been hurt by small sample size.

The TCR beta library used iRepertoire HTBI primers with Arm-PCR amplification of CDR3. In the original processing: The samples yielded 50 to 80 TRBV and more than twelve TRBJ segments. TCRdb re-called the multiplex PCR reads through MiXCR, storing one row per CDR3 protein. The V and J calls and clone size come from TCRdb's table, not from the authors' own analysis. The sample includes approximately 290,000 distinct CDR3 sequences, around 23% of them seen just once. Indicated time point: persistent/refractory GD, antithyroid drugs over 5 years with positive TRAb. The authors made the TCR library using RNA they extracted from PBMCs.

This TCR was recovered from a female donor with Graves disease. Sequencing was performed on peripheral blood mononuclear cells (PBMCs), taken when the disease was refractory, from a patient treated with antithyroid drugs. This chain links TRBV9 with TRBJ1-5, with D unresolved. The CDR3, as DNA: TGTGCCAGCAGCCGTACTGATCAGCCCCAGCATTTT. Translating gives CASSRTDQPQHF. Filled out from reference TRBV9 and TRBJ1-5, the complete variable domain reads DSGVTQTPKHLITATGQRVTLRCSPRSGDLSVYWYQQSLDQGLQFLIQYYNGEERAKGNILERFSAQQFPDLHSELNLSSLELGDSALYFCASSRTDQPQHFGDGTRLSIL.